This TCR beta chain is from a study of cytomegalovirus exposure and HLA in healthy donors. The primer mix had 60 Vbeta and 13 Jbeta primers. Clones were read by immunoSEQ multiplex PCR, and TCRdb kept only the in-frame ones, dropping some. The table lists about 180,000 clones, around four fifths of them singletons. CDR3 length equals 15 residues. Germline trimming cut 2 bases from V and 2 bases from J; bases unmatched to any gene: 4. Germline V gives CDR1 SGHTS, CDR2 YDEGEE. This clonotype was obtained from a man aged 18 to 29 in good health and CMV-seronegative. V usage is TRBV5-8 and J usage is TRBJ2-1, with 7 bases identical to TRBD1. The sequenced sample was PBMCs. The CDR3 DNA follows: TGTGCCAGCAGCTTTTTAACAGGGGCCTACAATGAGCAGTTCTTC. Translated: CASSFLTGAYNEQFF.